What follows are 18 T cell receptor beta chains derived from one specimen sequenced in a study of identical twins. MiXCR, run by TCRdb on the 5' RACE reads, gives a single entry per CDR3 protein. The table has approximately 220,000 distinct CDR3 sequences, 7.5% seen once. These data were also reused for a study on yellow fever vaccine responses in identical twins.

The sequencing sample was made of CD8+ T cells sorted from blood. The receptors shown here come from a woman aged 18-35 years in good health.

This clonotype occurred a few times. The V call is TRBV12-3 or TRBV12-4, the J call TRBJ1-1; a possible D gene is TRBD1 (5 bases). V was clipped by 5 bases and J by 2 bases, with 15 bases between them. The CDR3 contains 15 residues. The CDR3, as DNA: TGTGCCAGCAGTCCCCGTGAGGGGATCAACACTGAAGCTTTCTTT. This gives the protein CASSPREGINTEAFF.

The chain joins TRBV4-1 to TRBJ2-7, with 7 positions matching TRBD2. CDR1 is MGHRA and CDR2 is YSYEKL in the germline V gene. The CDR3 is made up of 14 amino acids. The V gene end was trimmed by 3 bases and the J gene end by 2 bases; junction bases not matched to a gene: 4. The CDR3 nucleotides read TGCGCCAGCAGCCAGGGAACTAGCGCCTACGAGCAGTACTTC. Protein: CASSQGTSAYEQYF.

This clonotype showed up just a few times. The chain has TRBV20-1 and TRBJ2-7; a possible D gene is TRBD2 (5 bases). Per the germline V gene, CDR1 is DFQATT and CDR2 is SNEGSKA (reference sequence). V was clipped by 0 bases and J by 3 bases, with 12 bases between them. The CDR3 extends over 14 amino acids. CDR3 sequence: CSAREASGYYEQYF. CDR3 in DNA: TGCAGTGCTAGAGAGGCGAGCGGATACTACGAGCAGTACTTC.

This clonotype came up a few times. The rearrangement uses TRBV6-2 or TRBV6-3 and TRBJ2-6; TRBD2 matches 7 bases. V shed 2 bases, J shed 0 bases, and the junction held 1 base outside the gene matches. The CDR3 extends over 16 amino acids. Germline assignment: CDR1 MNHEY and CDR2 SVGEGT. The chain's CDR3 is CASSYSGDSGANVLTF. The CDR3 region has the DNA TGTGCCAGCAGTTACAGCGGGGACTCTGGGGCCAACGTCCTGACTTTC.

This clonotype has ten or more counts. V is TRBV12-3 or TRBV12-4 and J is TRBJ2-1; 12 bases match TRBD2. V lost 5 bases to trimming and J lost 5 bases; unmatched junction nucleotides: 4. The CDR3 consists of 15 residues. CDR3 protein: CASSRLAGENNEQFF. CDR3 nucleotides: TGTGCCAGCAGTCGACTAGCGGGAGAGAACAATGAGCAGTTCTTC.

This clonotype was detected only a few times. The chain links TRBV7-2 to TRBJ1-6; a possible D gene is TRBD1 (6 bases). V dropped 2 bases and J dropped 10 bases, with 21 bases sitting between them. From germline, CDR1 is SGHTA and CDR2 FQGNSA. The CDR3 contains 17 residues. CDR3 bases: TGTGCCAGCAGCTTACTAGCGGGGGGGCAGGGAAGGTCACCCCTCCACTTT. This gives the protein CASSLLAGGQGRSPLHF.

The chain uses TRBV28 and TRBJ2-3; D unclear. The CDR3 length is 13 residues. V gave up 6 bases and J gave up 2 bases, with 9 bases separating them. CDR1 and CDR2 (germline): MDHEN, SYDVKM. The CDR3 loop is CASSRINTDTQYF. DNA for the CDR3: TGTGCCAGCAGCCGGATTAACACAGATACGCAGTATTTT.

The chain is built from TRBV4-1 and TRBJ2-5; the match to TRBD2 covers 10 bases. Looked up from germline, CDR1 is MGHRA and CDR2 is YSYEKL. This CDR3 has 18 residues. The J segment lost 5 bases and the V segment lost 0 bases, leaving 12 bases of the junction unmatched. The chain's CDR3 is CASSQDGLAGAPRETQYF. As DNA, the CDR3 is TGCGCCAGCAGCCAAGATGGGCTAGCGGGGGCCCCCAGGGAGACCCAGTACTTC.

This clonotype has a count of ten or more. The CDR3 DNA reads TGTGCCAGCAGCTTAGGGCAAACAGGGACTAGGGACATTCAGTACTTC. Residues: CASSLGQTGTRDIQYF. This chain uses TRBV7-6 with TRBJ2-4; 8 bases are a match to TRBD2. Trimming took 1 base from V and 8 from J; bases not matched to a gene: 10. Germline V CDR1 and CDR2: SGHVS, FNYEAQ. CDR3 size: 16 residues.

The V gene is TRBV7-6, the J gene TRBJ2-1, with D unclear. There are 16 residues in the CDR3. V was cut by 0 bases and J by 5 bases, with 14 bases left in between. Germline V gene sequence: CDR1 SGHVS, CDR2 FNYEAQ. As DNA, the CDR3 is TGTGCCAGCAGCTTAGCGTTTGATAGCTTCAACAATGAGCAGTTCTTC. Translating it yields CASSLAFDSFNNEQFF.

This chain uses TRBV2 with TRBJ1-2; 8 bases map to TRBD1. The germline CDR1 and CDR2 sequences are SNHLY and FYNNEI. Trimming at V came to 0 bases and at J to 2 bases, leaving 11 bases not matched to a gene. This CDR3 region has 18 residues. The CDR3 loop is CASSEAGRTGSTNYGYTF. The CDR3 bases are TGTGCCAGCAGTGAAGCGGGTAGGACAGGGTCGACCAACTATGGCTACACCTTC.

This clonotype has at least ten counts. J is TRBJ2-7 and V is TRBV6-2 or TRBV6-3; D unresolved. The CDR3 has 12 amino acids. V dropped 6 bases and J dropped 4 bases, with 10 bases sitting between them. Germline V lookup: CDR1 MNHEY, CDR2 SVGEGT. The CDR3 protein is CASSQNKYEQYV. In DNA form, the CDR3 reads TGTGCCAGCAGCCAGAACAAGTACGAGCAGTACGTC.

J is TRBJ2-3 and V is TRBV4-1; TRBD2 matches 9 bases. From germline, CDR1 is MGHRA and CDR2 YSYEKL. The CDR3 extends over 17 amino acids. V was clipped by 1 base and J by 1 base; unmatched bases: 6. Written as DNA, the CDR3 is TGCGCCAGCAGCCAAGTTGTAGCGGGAGCGGGCACAGATACGCAGTATTTT. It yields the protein CASSQVVAGAGTDTQYF.

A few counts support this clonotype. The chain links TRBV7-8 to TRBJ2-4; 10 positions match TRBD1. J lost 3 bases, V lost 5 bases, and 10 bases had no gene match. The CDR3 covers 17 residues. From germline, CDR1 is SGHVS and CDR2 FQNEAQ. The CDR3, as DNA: TGTGCCAGCAGCCTCACGGGACAGGGGATACGCAAAAACATTCAGTACTTC. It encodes CASSLTGQGIRKNIQYF. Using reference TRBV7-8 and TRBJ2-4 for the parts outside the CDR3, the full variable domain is GAGVSQSPRYKVAKRGQDVALRCDPISGHVSLFWYQQALGQGPEFLTYFQNEAQLDKSGLPSDRFFAERPEGSVSTLKIQRTQQEDSAVYLCASSLTGQGIRKNIQYFGAGTRLSVL.

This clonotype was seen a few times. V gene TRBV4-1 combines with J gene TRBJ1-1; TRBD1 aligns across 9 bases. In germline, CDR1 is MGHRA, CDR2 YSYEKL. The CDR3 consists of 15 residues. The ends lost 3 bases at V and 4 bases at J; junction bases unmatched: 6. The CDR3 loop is CASSHPQGAGTEAFF. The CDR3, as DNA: TGCGCCAGCAGCCACCCACAGGGGGCGGGCACTGAAGCTTTCTTT.

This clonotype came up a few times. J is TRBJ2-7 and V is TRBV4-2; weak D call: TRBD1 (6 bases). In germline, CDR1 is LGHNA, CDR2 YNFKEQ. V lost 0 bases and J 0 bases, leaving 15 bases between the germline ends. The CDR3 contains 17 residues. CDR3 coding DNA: TGTGCCAGCAGCCAAGAGCTAGGGGGAGCTCCCTCCTACGAGCAGTACTTC. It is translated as CASSQELGGAPSYEQYF.

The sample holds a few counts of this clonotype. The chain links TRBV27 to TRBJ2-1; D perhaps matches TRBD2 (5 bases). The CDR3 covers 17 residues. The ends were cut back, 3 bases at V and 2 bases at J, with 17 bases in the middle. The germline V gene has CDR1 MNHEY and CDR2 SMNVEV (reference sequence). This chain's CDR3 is CASSFSGRALTYNEQFF. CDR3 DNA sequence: TGTGCCAGCAGTTTTAGTGGGCGGGCCCTTACCTACAATGAGCAGTTCTTC.

The CDR3 here is CASSPPIGLAGVGDEQFF. Here the CDR3 DNA reads TGTGCCAGCAGCCCCCCTATCGGACTAGCGGGAGTCGGCGATGAGCAGTTCTTC. This chain joins TRBV11-1 and TRBJ2-1, with 13 bases fitting TRBD2. V was pared by 5 bases and J by 8 bases, with 15 bases of the junction left unmatched. Germline CDR1 is SGHAT and CDR2 is FQDESV (reference sequence). The CDR3 runs to 18 residues. Full variable domain (remainder filled in from reference TRBV11-1 and TRBJ2-1): EAEVAQSPRYKITEKSQAVAFWCDPISGHATLYWYRQILGQGPELLVQFQDESVVDDSQLPKDRFSAERLKGVDSTLKIQPAELGDSAMYLCASSPPIGLAGVGDEQFFGPGTRLTVL.